The 18 T cell receptor beta chains given below trace back to one sample, sequenced in a study of cytomegalovirus exposure and HLA in healthy donors. A multiplex PCR was run with 60 Vbeta primers and 13 Jbeta primers. Clones were read by immunoSEQ multiplex PCR, and TCRdb kept only the in-frame ones, dropping some. The table has fewer than 150,000 clones, roughly 80% seen once; the top ten hold less than 3%. The sequenced material came from PBMCs. The origin of the receptors is a woman aged 35 to 49 in good health and CMV-seropositive.

The V call is TRBV10-1, the J call TRBJ2-7; no reliable D call. V lost 8 bases to trimming and J lost 0 bases, with 14 bases between them. CDR3 length: 14 residues. CDR1 WNHNN and CDR2 SYGVQD come from the germline V gene (reference sequence). In DNA, the CDR3 is TGCGCCAGCGGGTCGGCGGTCCCCTCCTACGAGCAGTACTTC. This sequence encodes CASGSAVPSYEQYF.

This chain joins TRBV18 and TRBJ2-5; 13 bases line up with TRBD2. Germline loops: CDR1 KGHSH, CDR2 LQKENI. CDR3 length: 17 residues. The junction had 9 bases not matched to a gene; V was cut back by 4 bases and J by 4 bases. CDR3 in DNA: TGTGCCAGCTCACGCGGACTAGCGGGAGAATTGGGAGAGACCCAGTACTTC. Its protein product is CASSRGLAGELGETQYF. The full variable domain, rest sourced from reference TRBV18 and TRBJ2-5, is NAGVMQNPRHLVRRRGQEARLRCSPMKGHSHVYWYRQLPEEGLKFMVYLQKENIIDESGMPKERFSAEFPKEGPSILRIQQVVRGDSAAYFCASSRGLAGELGETQYFGPGTRLLVL.

This clone came up a few times. V and J are TRBV6-5 and TRBJ1-5, with 7 bases that match TRBD1. CDR1 and CDR2 from the germline V gene are MNHEY and SVGAGI. The CDR3 loop spans 14 amino acids. V shed 6 bases, J shed 4 bases, and the junction held 6 bases outside the gene matches. CDR3 amino acids: CASSPRGRNQPQHF. The CDR3 DNA reads TGTGCCAGCAGCCCTAGGGGGCGAAATCAGCCCCAGCATTTT.

The chain employs TRBV27 and TRBJ1-6, with D perhaps matching TRBD1 (5 bases). Trimming took off 4 bases at V and 11 bases at J, with 18 bases between the two ends. In germline, CDR1 is MNHEY, CDR2 SMNVEV (reference sequence). This CDR3 is built from 15 residues. CDR3 nucleotide sequence: TGTGCCAGCAGTTCCCGGGACTCCGGCGGTCCACCCCTCCACTTT. This gives the protein CASSSRDSGGPPLHF.

The chain recombines TRBV7-9 with TRBJ2-7; D may be TRBD1 (5 bases). CDR1 SEHNR and CDR2 FQNEAQ come from the germline V gene (reference sequence). CDR3 length: 12 amino acids. V lost 2 bases, J lost 4 bases, and 6 bases lay in between. Written as DNA, the CDR3 is TGTGCCAGCAGCTTAAGGGGATACGAGCAGTACTTC. Amino acid sequence: CASSLRGYEQYF. Filled out from reference TRBV7-9 and TRBJ2-7, the complete variable domain reads DTGVSQNPRHKITKRGQNVTFRCDPISEHNRLYWYRQTLGQGPEFLTYFQNEAQLEKSRLLSDRFSAERPKGSFSTLEIQRTEQGDSAMYLCASSLRGYEQYFGPGTRLTVT.

The V and J genes are TRBV9 and TRBJ1-1; 7 nucleotides match TRBD1. Germline V lookup: CDR1 SGDLS, CDR2 YYNGEE. The CDR3 sequence is 15 residues long. Trimming at V came to 0 bases and at J to 3 bases, leaving 5 bases not matched to a gene. The CDR3 region has the DNA TGTGCCAGCAGCGTAGGACAGGGTCGGGACACTGAAGCTTTCTTT. Encoded protein: CASSVGQGRDTEAFF.

This chain joins TRBV9 and TRBJ2-3, with 10 nucleotides matching TRBD2. This CDR3 is 17 amino acids long. CDR1 is SGDLS and CDR2 is YYNGEE in the germline V gene. The V segment lost 4 bases and the J segment 7 bases; nucleotides outside the gene matches: 15. CDR3 sequence reads: CASSPPRASGGGYTQYF. DNA for the CDR3: TGTGCCAGCAGCCCTCCGCGGGCTAGCGGGGGCGGGTATACGCAGTATTTT.

V and J are TRBV12-5 and TRBJ2-5; TRBD1 matches 7 bases. This CDR3 region has 16 residues. With 0 bases clipped from V and 5 bases from J, the junction kept 9 bases outside the gene matches. From germline, CDR1 is LGHNT and CDR2 FRNRAP. This CDR3 reads CASGLVHKGARETQYF. In DNA, the CDR3 is TGTGCTAGTGGTTTGGTACACAAGGGGGCCCGGGAGACCCAGTACTTC. Drawing the rest from reference TRBV12-5 and TRBJ2-5, the complete variable domain is DARVTQTPRHKVTEMGQEVTMRCQPILGHNTVFWYRQTMMQGLELLAYFRNRAPLDDSGMPKDRFSAEMPDATLATLKIQPSEPRDSAVYFCASGLVHKGARETQYFGPGTRLLVL.

This clone is a singleton in its sample. The CDR3 nucleotides are TGCACCATCGTCGCCGGGACACTTAGCACAGATACGCAGTATTTT. Its translation: CTIVAGTLSTDTQYF. This chain links TRBV1 with TRBJ2-3; the tabulated D call, TRBD1, remains unverified against the DNA. TRBV1 is given as a pseudogene. The CDR3 has 15 amino acids.

The chain is built from TRBV6-5 and TRBJ2-3; 8 bases are shared with TRBD2. The germline gives CDR1 MNHEY, CDR2 SVGAGI. After removal of 0 bases from V and 7 bases from J, the junction contained 9 bases not matched to a gene. The CDR3 extends over 16 amino acids. The DNA for the CDR3 is TGTGCCAGCAGTTACTCTACGGGAGGGGGGATGAATACGCAGTATTTT. It encodes CASSYSTGGGMNTQYF.

The gene calls are TRBV29-1 and TRBJ1-1, with TRBD1 as a possible D gene (6 bases). The CDR3 covers 16 residues. Per the germline V gene, CDR1 is SQVTM and CDR2 is ANQGSEA. Trimming shortened V by 8 bases and J by 0 bases, and 22 bases separated the two germline ends. Here the CDR3 DNA reads TGCAGCTCTCACCTGATGGGGGCAGGGCTGAACACTGAAGCTTTCTTT. Protein: CSSHLMGAGLNTEAFF.

V usage is TRBV30 and J usage is TRBJ1-1, with TRBD1 as a possible D gene (6 bases). The CDR3 totals 15 residues. Trimming cost V 0 bases and J 0 bases, with 11 bases left between them. Germline CDR1 reads GTSNPN; CDR2 reads SVGIG (reference sequence). CDR3 sequence: CAWSVQWGLNTEAFF. In nucleotides, the CDR3 is TGTGCCTGGAGTGTACAGTGGGGGCTGAACACTGAAGCTTTCTTT.

A single count supports this clone. This sequence joins TRBV6-1 and TRBJ1-6, with D hard to call. Germline V gene sequence: CDR1 MNHNS, CDR2 SASEGT. This CDR3 has 14 amino acids. V was trimmed by 5 bases and J by 6 bases, leaving 11 bases between them. Here the CDR3 reads CASSYGPTNSPLHF. In nucleotides, the CDR3 is TGTGCCAGCAGTTATGGGCCGACTAATTCACCCCTCCACTTT.

The chain combines TRBV19 with TRBJ1-4; 7 bases are a match to TRBD1. Trimming removed 5 bases from V and 7 bases from J; junction bases left unmatched: 7. The CDR3 has 14 amino acids. Germline CDR1 LNHDA, CDR2 SQIVND (reference sequence). The CDR3 DNA reads as TGTGCCAGTAGTCGTGACAGGGACGGTGAAAAACTGTTTTTT. Encoded protein: CASSRDRDGEKLFF.

This chain links TRBV9 with TRBJ2-1; TRBD2 is a possible D gene (5 bases). V was clipped by 2 bases and J by 9 bases, with 15 bases between them. Germline V gene sequence: CDR1 SGDLS, CDR2 YYNGEE. The CDR3 runs 14 residues. CDR3 coding DNA: TGTGCCAGCAGCGTGGGAGAGAGGTCAGGTGAGCAGTTCTTC. Protein: CASSVGERSGEQFF.

The V gene is TRBV12-5, the J gene TRBJ1-4, with no clear D. Germline CDR1 is LGHNT and CDR2 is FRNRAP. With 5 bases removed from V and 6 bases from J, the gap between germline ends came to 7 bases. This CDR3 region has 12 residues. The CDR3 region is CASGPTDEKLFF. The CDR3 DNA reads as TGTGCTAGTGGTCCCACTGATGAAAAACTGTTTTTT.

This rearrangement joins TRBV5-1 to TRBJ2-2; D ambiguous. Germline V gene lookup returns CDR1 SGHRS and CDR2 YFSETQ. V lost 5 bases and J lost 0, with 8 bases in between. CDR3 length: 14 amino acids. The CDR3, as DNA: TGCGCCAGCAGTGGCGGTTCGAACACCGGGGAGCTGTTTTTT. Amino acid sequence: CASSGGSNTGELFF. Drawing the rest from reference TRBV5-1 and TRBJ2-2, the complete variable domain is KAGVTQTPRYLIKTRGQQVTLSCSPISGHRSVSWYQQTPGQGLQFLFEYFSETQRNKGNFPGRFSGRQFSNSRSEMNVSTLELGDSALYLCASSGGSNTGELFFGEGSRLTVL.

This sequence joins TRBV4-2 and TRBJ2-3, with 8 positions matching TRBD2. V was clipped by 4 bases and J by 4 bases; unmatched bases: 10. Germline values: CDR1 LGHNA, CDR2 YNFKEQ. This CDR3 is built from 16 residues. This CDR3 is CASSRGLAGWADTQYF. As DNA, the CDR3 is TGTGCCAGCAGCCGAGGACTAGCAGGTTGGGCAGATACGCAGTATTTT.